This record concerns one TCR beta chain sequence. The time point here: pre-sensitization, week 0. Indicated treatment: therapeutic diphenylcyclopropenone sensitization with weekly scalp DPC. The CDR3 is 12 amino acids. Germline CDR1 reads SGHNT; CDR2 reads YYREEE (reference sequence). With 5 bases removed from V and 1 base from J, the gap between germline ends came to 6 bases. This sample was taken from a study of human T cells and chemical hapten exposure. TCRdb redid the calling of the RACE reads with MiXCR, one entry per CDR3 protein. The table has some 330,000 distinct CDR3 sequences, approximately 5% seen once.

The specimen comprised whole blood, sampled in connection with sensitization to the hapten diphenylcyclopropenone (DPC). This receptor was obtained from a young woman with alopecia areata. Some clones in this sample may be carry-over from other donors' samples. The chain uses TRBV5-4 and TRBJ1-2; D is unclear. The CDR3 loop is CASSQDNYGYTF. As DNA, the CDR3 is TGTGCCAGCAGTCAGGATAACTATGGCTACACCTTC.